One sample yielded the 5 T cell receptor beta chains listed below, sequenced in a study of vaccination and CD4 T cells after COVID-19. Documented treatment: roughly 10-day PBMC culture with coronavirus spike peptide pools or control peptides (ViraFEST assay). No antigen has been assigned to these receptors. Oncomine TCR Beta short-read sequencing was applied to DNA from cultured CD4+ T cells. Each CDR3 protein gets one entry after TCRdb re-called the PCR reads with MiXCR. This table holds under 25,000 distinct CDR3 sequences, around 54% found once. The sample taken for sequencing was CD4+ T cells from blood, cultured in vitro. All receptors come from a human donor who had recovered from COVID-19.

DNA of the CDR3: TGTGCCAGCAGCAACTGGGACAGGCTACTCTCTGGGGCCAACGTCCTGACTTTC. Residues: CASSNWDRLLSGANVLTF. The chain has TRBV7-9 and TRBJ2-6; TRBD1 agrees at 8 bases. Looked up from germline, CDR1 is SEHNR and CDR2 is FQNEAQ (reference sequence). The CDR3 has 18 residues. Germline trimming cut 5 bases from V and 0 bases from J; bases unmatched to any gene: 9.

V gene TRBV7-9 combines with J gene TRBJ2-2, with D tentatively TRBD2 (6 bases). Trimming removed 5 bases from V and 0 bases from J, with 13 bases in between. Germline loops: CDR1 SEHNR, CDR2 FQNEAQ (reference sequence). The CDR3 sequence is 16 residues long. The CDR3 protein is CASSPWRETNTGELFF. As DNA, the CDR3 is TGTGCCAGCAGCCCCTGGAGGGAGACGAACACCGGGGAGCTGTTTTTT.

This clonotype was seen a few times. This sequence joins TRBV6-1 and TRBJ2-7; no clear D. Deletions cut 1 base from V and 7 bases from J, with 11 bases between. The CDR3 runs 13 residues. From germline, CDR1 is MNHNS and CDR2 SASEGT. The CDR3 coding sequence is TGTGCCAGCAGTGAAGGGGCGGCCTGGGAGCAGTACTTC. This gives the protein CASSEGAAWEQYF.

This rearrangement joins TRBV4-1 to TRBJ2-3; D is tentatively TRBD1 or TRBD2 (5 bases each). CDR3 length: 15 residues. V was pared by 3 bases and J by 6 bases, with 16 bases between. The germline gives CDR1 MGHRA, CDR2 YSYEKL. CDR3 sequence: CASSQDGTRGDTQYF. As DNA, the CDR3 is TGCGCCAGCAGCCAGGACGGGACCCGCGGGGATACGCAGTATTTT.

The V and J genes are TRBV7-9 and TRBJ1-1; D perhaps matches TRBD1 (5 bases). In germline, CDR1 is SEHNR, CDR2 FQNEAQ (reference sequence). This CDR3 region has 14 residues. Trimming left V 1 base short and J 0 bases short, with 6 bases between. CDR3 in DNA: TGTGCCAGCAGCTTAGAGGGGCTGAACACTGAAGCTTTCTTT. Its protein is CASSLEGLNTEAFF. Full variable domain (missing parts from reference TRBV7-9 and TRBJ1-1): DTGVSQNPRHKITKRGQNVTFRCDPISEHNRLYWYRQTLGQGPEFLTYFQNEAQLEKSRLLSDRFSAERPKGSFSTLEIQRTEQGDSAMYLCASSLEGLNTEAFFGQGTRLTVV.